Presented here are 3 T cell receptor beta chains from one specimen sequenced in a study of T cells after yellow fever vaccination. From the 5' RACE reads, TCRdb called clonotypes with MiXCR, one entry per CDR3 protein. This sample has 130,000 or so distinct CDR3 sequences, with roughly 15% found just once. Sample: CD8+ T cells sorted from PBMCs, taken 5 days after the yellow fever booster vaccination. These receptors were collected from a man between 18 and 29 years old who received the YFV17D yellow fever vaccine.

The chain employs TRBV9 and TRBJ2-5; 9 nucleotides align to TRBD1. The CDR3 extends over 16 amino acids. The germline CDR1 and CDR2 sequences are SGDLS and YYNGEE. The V segment lost 0 bases and the J segment 5 bases; nucleotides outside the gene matches: 8. The CDR3 nucleotides are TGTGCCAGCAGCGTAGCTACAGGGGGCGGTGGGGAGACCCAGTACTTC. It is translated as CASSVATGGGGETQYF.

The chain carries TRBV7-9 and TRBJ1-2; D is possibly TRBD1 (6 bases). This CDR3 contains 14 residues. V was clipped by 1 base and J by 3 bases, with 9 bases between them. Germline assignment: CDR1 SEHNR and CDR2 FQNEAQ (reference sequence). The DNA of the CDR3 is TGTGCCAGCAGCTTAGGAGGGGGGTACTATGGCTACACCTTC. It codes for CASSLGGGYYGYTF.

This clonotype was counted a few times. The chain is built from TRBV11-2 and TRBJ2-3; TRBD2 agrees at 8 bases. Germline values: CDR1 SGHAT, CDR2 FQNNGV. The CDR3 is 18 amino acids. With 2 bases clipped from V and 2 bases from J, the junction kept 12 bases outside the gene matches. The CDR3 here is CASSLNSAGGVLTDTQYF. The CDR3 DNA reads TGTGCCAGCAGCTTAAATTCTGCGGGGGGTGTACTCACAGATACGCAGTATTTT.